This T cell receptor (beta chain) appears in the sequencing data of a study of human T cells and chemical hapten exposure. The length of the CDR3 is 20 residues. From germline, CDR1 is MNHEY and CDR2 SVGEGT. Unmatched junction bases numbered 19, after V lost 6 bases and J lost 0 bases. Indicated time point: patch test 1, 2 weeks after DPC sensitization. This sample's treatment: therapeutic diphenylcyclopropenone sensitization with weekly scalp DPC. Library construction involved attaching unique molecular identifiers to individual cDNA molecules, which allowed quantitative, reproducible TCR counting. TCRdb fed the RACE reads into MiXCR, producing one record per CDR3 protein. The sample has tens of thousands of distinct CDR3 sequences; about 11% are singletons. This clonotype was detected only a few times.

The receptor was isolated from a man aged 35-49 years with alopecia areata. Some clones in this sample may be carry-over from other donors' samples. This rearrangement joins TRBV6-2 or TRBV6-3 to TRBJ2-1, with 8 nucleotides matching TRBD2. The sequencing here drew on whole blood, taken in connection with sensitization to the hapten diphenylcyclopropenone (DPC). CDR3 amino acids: CASRPAGLAGRGGSYNEQFF. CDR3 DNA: TGTGCCAGCAGGCCGGCAGGCTTAGCGGGGAGGGGGGGCTCCTACAATGAGCAGTTCTTC.